This passage covers 28 T cell receptor beta chains from one sample sequenced in a study of control samples from healthy donors and cancer patients (dated by TCRdb to the early 2020s). Receptor amplification or capture employed the immunoSEQ multiplex PCR assay. Entries here come from immuneACCESS through TCRdb and include only in-frame sequences with V and J called. Some clones fail to appear in such tables; in the studies checked, an unresolved V gene covers under half of the shortfall, and the cause of the remainder is unknown. The sample table lists tens of thousands of clones, roughly 86% of them with a count of one. The ten largest make up about a fifth of the sample. Sequenced material: blood. The receptors were sampled from a man aged 45-60 years in good health.

This clone was counted a few times. The chain is built from TRBV19 and TRBJ1-2; D ambiguous. Germline V gives CDR1 LNHDA, CDR2 SQIVND (reference sequence). Trimming pared 7 bases from V and 4 bases from J, leaving 19 bases between. The CDR3 sequence is 15 residues long. DNA for the CDR3: TGTGCCAGTACCCCAGGACTGGCCCCTCTCTATGGCTACACCTTC. It specifies CASTPGLAPLYGYTF.

The chain is built from TRBV19 and TRBJ2-3; 8 bases agree with TRBD1. The V segment lost 5 bases and the J segment 4 bases; nucleotides outside the gene matches: 2. This CDR3 has 13 amino acids. Germline CDR1 LNHDA, CDR2 SQIVND (reference sequence). CDR3 loop: CASSSQGADTQYF. The CDR3 DNA reads as TGTGCCAGTAGTTCACAGGGGGCAGATACGCAGTATTTT.

With respect to this clone: The junction does not match germline at one end; this may be a read error. The rearrangement uses TRBV7-7 and TRBJ2-2; 8 bases fit TRBD1. Germline V gives CDR1 SSHAT, CDR2 FNYEAQ (reference sequence). The CDR3 is 15 amino acids. CDR3 protein: CASSLNRGSSGELFF. As DNA, the CDR3 is TGTGCTAGCAGCTTAAACAGGGGGAGTTCCGGGGAGCTGTTTTTT.

V gene TRBV6-6 combines with J gene TRBJ1-2; no clear D. Per the germline V gene, CDR1 is MNHNY and CDR2 is SVGAGI (reference sequence). The CDR3 extends over 12 amino acids. V was trimmed by 2 bases and J by 8 bases, leaving 9 bases between them. DNA for the CDR3: TGTGCCAGCAGTTACGATAATGGGGGCTACACCTTC. It codes for CASSYDNGGYTF.

The chain has TRBV25-1 and TRBJ2-7; TRBD2 might be the D (6 bases). CDR1 and CDR2 (germline): MGHDK, SYGVNS. Between the trimmed V and J ends, which lost 4 bases and 3 bases, there was a span of 10 bases. CDR3 size: 13 residues. The CDR3 DNA follows: TGTGCCAGCAGTGGGGACTCGGACTACGAGCAGTACTTC. This sequence encodes CASSGDSDYEQYF.

V is TRBV7-2 and J is TRBJ2-1; D may correspond to TRBD1 or TRBD2 (7 bases each). This CDR3 comprises 15 residues. The germline V gene has CDR1 SGHTA and CDR2 FQGNSA. V dropped 6 bases and J dropped 4 bases, with 16 bases sitting between them. The CDR3 nucleotides are TGTGCCAGCAGGATTCAGGGGGGGGCTTACAATGAGCAGTTCTTC. Residues: CASRIQGGAYNEQFF.

The chain carries TRBV2 and TRBJ1-6; D is undetermined. The CDR3 is 12 amino acids. Trimming left V 1 base short and J 7 bases short, with 2 bases between. Germline V gives CDR1 SNHLY, CDR2 FYNNEI. The CDR3 sequence is CASSEVNSPLHF. In DNA, the CDR3 is TGTGCCAGCAGTGAAGTAAATTCACCCCTCCACTTT.

J is TRBJ1-1 and V is TRBV18; TRBD1 agrees at 7 bases. Trimming removed 2 bases from V and 2 bases from J; junction bases left unmatched: 14. Per germline, CDR1 KGHSH and CDR2 LQKENI. The CDR3 loop spans 18 amino acids. CDR3 sequence (DNA): TGTGCCAGCTCACCAAAATTGAACCGGGACAGCATAAACACTGAAGCTTTCTTT. It encodes CASSPKLNRDSINTEAFF.

The J gene is TRBJ1-1, the V gene TRBV27; 7 positions match TRBD1. Germline CDR1 and CDR2: MNHEY and SMNVEV (reference sequence). The trim removed 3 bases at V and 8 bases at J, leaving 6 bases unmatched. The CDR3 has 13 amino acids. CDR3 bases: TGTGCCAGCAGTTTTCGACTGGGACAGGAAGCTTTCTTT. This translates into CASSFRLGQEAFF.

The chain couples TRBV6-1 to TRBJ1-3; tentatively, D is TRBD1 (5 bases). The CDR3 covers 15 residues. V was pared by 3 bases and J by 4 bases, with 13 bases between. Germline V gene sequence: CDR1 MNHNS, CDR2 SASEGT. The CDR3 DNA reads TGTGCCAGCAGTGACCTCCGGGGCACGGGAAACACCATATATTTT. Amino acids: CASSDLRGTGNTIYF.

The V and J genes are TRBV29-1 and TRBJ1-2, with 7 positions matching TRBD1. CDR1 is SQVTM, CDR2 ANQGSEA, per germline. The length of the CDR3 is 15 residues. Trimming removed 2 bases from V and 5 bases from J; junction bases left unmatched: 11. The CDR3 DNA is TGCAGCGTTGAAATAGTTACAGGGGATTCATATGGCTACACCTTC. It specifies CSVEIVTGDSYGYTF.

This CDR3 reads CASSETRDSSYEQYV. DNA of the CDR3: TGCGCCAGCAGTGAAACCCGGGACAGCTCTTACGAGCAGTACGTC. V is TRBV23-1 and J is TRBJ2-7; 7 bases are a match to TRBD1. TRBV23-1 is designated an ORF whose function remains uncertain. The CDR3 contains 15 residues. V shed 5 bases, J shed 4 bases, and the junction held 11 bases outside the gene matches.

The J gene is TRBJ2-2, the V gene TRBV4-3; D is unclear. Germline CDR1 is LGHNA and CDR2 is YSLEER. The CDR3 contains 14 residues. With 4 bases removed from V and 6 bases from J, the gap between germline ends came to 12 bases. Here the CDR3 DNA reads TGCGCCAGCAGCCGAGACCCATTTTCCGGGGAGCTGTTTTTT. It encodes CASSRDPFSGELFF.

V is TRBV2 and J is TRBJ1-1; no firm D call. Germline V gene data show CDR1 as SNHLY and CDR2 as FYNNEI. V was shortened by 7 bases and J by 1 base, with 7 bases between the two germline ends. CDR3 size: 12 residues. The CDR3 DNA reads as TGTGCCAGCAAGATCGGGAACACTGAAGCTTTCTTT. Amino acid sequence: CASKIGNTEAFF. The variable domain in full, completed from reference TRBV2 and TRBJ1-1, reads EPEVTQTPSHQVTQMGQEVILRCVPISNHLYFYWYRQILGQKVEFLVSFYNNEISEKSEIFDDQFSVERPDGSNFTLKIRSTKLEDSAMYFCASKIGNTEAFFGQGTRLTVV.

The chain uses TRBV4-1 and TRBJ1-2; unclear D gene. The CDR3 has 14 residues. Germline assignment: CDR1 MGHRA and CDR2 YSYEKL. Trimming left V 0 bases short and J 5 bases short, with 10 bases between. The CDR3 nucleotides read TGCGCCAGCAGCCAAGATGTGACCGCTTATGGCTACACCTTC. This translates into CASSQDVTAYGYTF.

CDR3 residues: CASSLQYIWGYNSPLHF. The CDR3 bases are TGCGCCAGCAGTCTTCAATATATCTGGGGTTATAATTCACCCCTCCACTTT. V gene TRBV23-1 combines with J gene TRBJ1-6; unclear D gene. TRBV23-1 is labeled an ORF, and its function is uncertain. CDR3 size: 17 residues. The V gene lost 4 bases and the J gene lost 4 bases, with 17 bases spanning the gap.

The table lists this clone with a count of one. The chain is built from TRBV19 and TRBJ1-5, with 12 bases identical to TRBD1. Germline V gene sequence: CDR1 LNHDA, CDR2 SQIVND (reference sequence). The V gene end was trimmed by 8 bases and the J gene end by 2 bases; junction bases not matched to a gene: 7. CDR3 length equals 16 residues. DNA for the CDR3: TGTGCCAGTGCCGGGACAGGGGGCTACGGCAATCAGCCCCAGCATTTT. It translates to CASAGTGGYGNQPQHF.

This clone was recorded only once. This chain connects TRBV6-5 to TRBJ1-2, with D possibly TRBD1 on 6 matching bases. The CDR3 sequence is 15 residues long. Germline V gene data show CDR1 as MNHEY and CDR2 as SVGAGI. The V and J ends lost 4 bases and 7 bases respectively, with 19 bases between them. The chain's CDR3 is CASSFEQGYPAGYTF. The CDR3 DNA follows: TGTGCCAGCAGTTTCGAACAGGGTTACCCTGCTGGCTACACCTTC.

The rearrangement links TRBV2 to TRBJ1-2; 9 bases match TRBD1. V lost 5 bases and J lost 3; bases outside the gene matches: 1. The germline V gene has CDR1 SNHLY and CDR2 FYNNEI. This CDR3 has 13 residues. The CDR3 region is CASSRTGDYGYTF. The CDR3 nucleotides read TGTGCCAGCAGTCGGACAGGGGACTATGGCTACACCTTC.

This chain joins TRBV6-2 or TRBV6-3 and TRBJ1-1, with D possibly being TRBD1 (5 bases). V lost 5 bases, J lost 0 bases, and 13 bases lay in between. The germline V gene encodes CDR1 MNHEY and CDR2 SVGEGT. The CDR3 is made up of 15 amino acids. CDR3 sequence: CASSAGWQLNTEAFF. CDR3 bases: TGTGCCAGCAGTGCAGGGTGGCAACTGAACACTGAAGCTTTCTTT.

The chain joins TRBV5-8 to TRBJ1-5; a possible D gene is TRBD1 (5 bases). The CDR3 sequence is 16 residues long. Germline CDR1 SGHTS, CDR2 YDEGEE. Trimming cost V 4 bases and J 1 base, with 15 bases left between them. The CDR3, as DNA: TGTGCCAGCAGCGGCGGCAGGAAGGGGAGCAATCAGCCCCAGCATTTT. Translating it yields CASSGGRKGSNQPQHF. The full variable domain, its missing parts supplied by reference TRBV5-8 and TRBJ1-5, is EAGVTQSPTHLIKTRGQQATLRCSPISGHTSVYWYQQALGLGLQFLLWYDEGEERNRGNFPPRFSGRQFPNYSSELNVNALELEDSALYLCASSGGRKGSNQPQHFGDGTRLSIL.

This chain uses TRBV5-5 with TRBJ2-5; either TRBD1 or TRBD2 may supply D (5 bases each). In germline, CDR1 is SGHKS, CDR2 YYEKEE (reference sequence). Trimming removed 0 bases at V and 5 bases at J, with 11 bases between. The CDR3 covers 14 residues. CDR3 in DNA: TGTGCCAGCAGCTTGGCGGCCGGGGCCGAGACCCAGTACTTC. This encodes CASSLAAGAETQYF. The whole variable domain, remainder taken from reference TRBV5-5 and TRBJ2-5, is DAGVTQSPTHLIKTRGQQVTLRCSPISGHKSVSWYQQVLGQGPQFIFQYYEKEERGRGNFPDRFSARQFPNYSSELNVNALLLGDSALYLCASSLAAGAETQYFGPGTRLLVL.

This clone has only one observation. J is TRBJ2-1 and V is TRBV29-1; 8 bases agree with TRBD2. The CDR3 length is 12 residues. Germline values: CDR1 SQVTM, CDR2 ANQGSEA. V dropped 5 bases and J dropped 10; count of bases not matched to a gene: 7. CDR3 loop: CSVSRLAREQFF. The CDR3 coding sequence is TGCAGCGTTTCCCGACTAGCGCGCGAGCAGTTCTTC.

This chain connects TRBV5-4 to TRBJ1-4, with TRBD1 matching over 7 bases. CDR3 length: 14 residues. After removal of 4 bases from V and 7 bases from J, the junction contained 7 bases not matched to a gene. The germline CDR1 and CDR2 sequences are SGHNT and YYREEE (reference sequence). The DNA for the CDR3 is TGTGCCAGCAGCCCTCAGGGGGAGTCTGAAAAACTGTTTTTT. It translates to CASSPQGESEKLFF.

The chain joins TRBV6-1 to TRBJ1-5, with 7 positions matching TRBD1. The CDR3 length is 16 residues. The V gene end was trimmed by 4 bases and the J gene end by 5 bases; junction bases not matched to a gene: 11. The germline V gene has CDR1 MNHNS and CDR2 SASEGT. This CDR3 reads CASSASRGRTDQPQHF. The CDR3 DNA follows: TGTGCCAGCAGTGCCTCGAGGGGGCGAACCGATCAGCCCCAGCATTTT.

V gene TRBV5-6 combines with J gene TRBJ2-1, with a tentative D call TRBD2 (6 bases). V was cut by 0 bases and J by 2 bases, with 12 bases left in between. CDR3 length: 16 residues. CDR1 is SGHDT, CDR2 YYEEEE, per germline. CDR3 in DNA: TGTGCCAGCAGCTTGGGGGGGGTCTCCCCCTACAATGAGCAGTTCTTC. Translation gives CASSLGGVSPYNEQFF.

This clone was observed many times. The chain employs TRBV30 and TRBJ1-6; tentative D call: TRBD1 (5 bases). CDR1 is GTSNPN and CDR2 is SVGIG in the germline V gene (reference sequence). V lost 4 bases, J lost 5 bases, and 12 bases lay in between. CDR3 length: 14 amino acids. The CDR3 protein is CAWNSRANNSPLHF. CDR3 coding DNA: TGTGCCTGGAATAGCAGGGCTAATAATTCACCCCTCCACTTT.

This rearrangement joins TRBV10-3 to TRBJ1-2; D ambiguous. CDR1 ENHRY and CDR2 SYGVKD come from the germline V gene. The V end was cut by 2 bases, the J end by 4 bases, with 23 bases between. The CDR3 contains 18 residues. The DNA for the CDR3 is TGTGCCATCAGTGAGATGAAGAGCAATAAGGCCTCTGGCTATGGCTACACCTTC. It yields the protein CAISEMKSNKASGYGYTF.